This T cell receptor (beta chain) stems from a study of control samples from healthy donors and cancer patients. Measured with immunoSEQ multiplex PCR; TCRdb has only the in-frame clones, and not every one. The repertoire holds 150,000 to 200,000 clones, around 91% seen once, with 1.5% in the top ten. Germline lookup yields CDR1 MNHEY and CDR2 SMNVEV (reference sequence). V was pared by 3 bases and J by 5 bases, with 11 bases between. This CDR3 is 14 amino acids long. The J gene is TRBJ1-5, the V gene TRBV27, with D tentatively TRBD1 (6 bases). The source of this sequence is a woman aged 25 to 39 in good health. The sequencing input was blood. The chain's CDR3 is CASSLAQGYQPQHF. As DNA, the CDR3 is TGTGCCAGCAGTTTGGCACAGGGATATCAGCCCCAGCATTTT.